What follows is one T cell receptor beta chain and its context. Its cognate antigen has yet to be identified. Base qualities are not at hand, and no much larger clone is one base apart. The CDR3 starts with the cysteine, ends with the phenylalanine, and has 17 residues. The retained sequence is limited to the CDR3, 51 bases, with the frame set at the first base. The junction carries 22 bases between V and J, which are trimmed by 6 bases and 1 base respectively. The sample comes from a study of neurological immune-mediated disorders (dated by TCRdb to about 2019). About the study as a whole: Among the roughly 34 multiple sclerosis patients, relapsing-remitting MS was present in some 31 and secondary progressive MS was present in 3. Alongside PBMC samples, the set of about 100 TCR-beta libraries contained longitudinal samples, technical triplicates, and paired CD4+ and CD8+ T-cell subsets that had been sorted. Peripheral blood TCR-beta repertoires from HTLV-I-associated myelopathy (HAM/TSP) patients, multiple sclerosis patients and healthy controls were compared by UMI-based sequencing. Of the approximately 70 subjects in the cohort, about 14 were HAM/TSP patients, some 35 were multiple sclerosis patients, and roughly 20 were healthy controls.

cDNA synthesis used template-switch 5'RACE with a primer carrying a 10-nucleotide random unique molecular identifier tagging each TCR transcript. Each sequencing run produced over 200 million TCR-beta sequences covering 15-18 subjects. The RNeasy kit was used to extract total RNA. Using the KAPA Real-time Library Amplification kit, TCR-beta VDJ regions were amplified with primers for the TCR constant region and the 5'RACE anchor. Sample indexes and Illumina adaptors were added in a first PCR, after which library yield was increased in a second PCR. After purification with Ampure beads, the TCR product of roughly 650 bp was size-selected on a 2% E-gel SizeSelection system. Before pooling, library quality was assessed on a Bioanalyzer, concentration was determined with Qubit, and library quantification was performed with the Kapa Library Quantification kit. An Illumina HiSeq 2500 was used to sequence the libraries paired-end at 2 x 150 bp. To increase sequence diversity, about 25-31% phiX was spiked into each library pool. The published analysis was carried out like this. Quality-filtered reads were processed with the UMI-based MiGEC pipeline, which removed over 75% of raw TCR sequences during error correction. VDJ genes were aligned to IMGT germline references, and clonotypes were defined by unique CDR3 amino acid sequence plus V-J genes. VDJtools evaluated clonal expansion, Shannon diversity and CDR3 relatedness (CalcPairwiseDistances, ClusterSamples); CLCbio workbench built phylogenetic trees. Expanded clones were defined as having at least 8 unique UMIs, based on coefficient-of-variation modelling across technical triplicates. TCRdb passed the public sequencing reads through fastp at Q25 and MiXCR, retaining productive beta sequences. One record per CDR3 amino acid sequence lists the most common genes and DNA. Clone size and V and J calls follow TCRdb, not the original study. This sample lists 50,000 to 80,000 distinct CDR3 sequences; 3.4% were detected once. The ten most abundant clones make up over 3.5% of the sample.

Unsorted PBMC libraries were generated from 2 million PBMCs stored in RNAlater at -80 °C until RNA extraction. Multiple sclerosis patients were enrolled in a US clinical protocol evaluating disease progression by magnetic resonance imaging. Peripheral blood was subjected to Ficoll-Hypaque density gradient centrifugation to isolate PBMCs, which were then cryopreserved in liquid nitrogen. What the study reported, not specific to this receptor: Expanded clones from different subjects shared no identical CDR3 amino acid sequences, which suggests that TCR-beta repertoires were private in all groups. The MS cluster was not associated with any clinical or MRI features, and the authors stated that larger cohorts are needed. In phylogenetic analysis, the repertoires of 18 of 34 MS patients grouped into a cluster of related CDR3 sequences, which suggests a possible signature at the repertoire level. TCR clonal expansion was greatest in HAM/TSP patients and smallest in MS patients, who ranked below even healthy controls.

This receptor was taken from a man in his forties with multiple sclerosis. Material: PBMCs. The rearrangement combines TRBV12-3 or TRBV12-4 with TRBJ2-7; 6 matching bases give a weak D call of TRBD2. The nucleotides are TGTGCCAGCAGAGGGAGACTAGAGGGAGATGGGTCCTACGAGCAGTACTTC. Its amino acids are CASRGRLEGDGSYEQYF.